This T cell receptor (beta chain) emerged from a study of regulatory T cells in long-lasting Graves disease (dated by TCRdb to the early 2020s). For context, the study as a whole: In the newly diagnosed Graves' disease group, patients had been taking antithyroid drugs for less than 3 months. A total of about 35 samples underwent TCR sequencing, from 13 patients with persistent Graves' disease and roughly 20 patients with newly diagnosed Graves' disease. The study took place in China and was registered as a clinical trial. Persistent Graves' disease patients were compared with newly diagnosed Graves' disease patients by peripheral blood TCR sequencing and RNA sequencing.

The sample's time point, from its label and the paper: newly diagnosed GD, antithyroid drugs for less than 3 months. For both TCR sequencing and RNA sequencing, RNA was extracted from PBMCs in TRIzol. Graves' disease was diagnosed according to American Thyroid Association guidelines. Patients for the study were recruited at an endocrinology department in Xi'an, China. Each patient gave about 10 milliliters of peripheral blood, collected in an EDTA anticoagulant tube. Ficoll Paque Plus density gradient separation was used to isolate PBMCs, and no additional T cell sorting was done. An Agilent 2100 Bioanalyzer and agarose gel were used to assess RNA quality, and a NanoDrop 2000 was used to measure RNA concentration. From the cysteine up to the phenylalanine, the CDR3 has a length of 16 residues. Only the CDR3 portion is preserved as DNA: 48 bases, with reading frame beginning at the first base. From a lookup of the germline V gene, CDR1 and CDR2 are ENHRY and SYGVKD. V trim: 11 bases; J trim: 2 bases; unmatched bases: 11.

What the study reported, not specific to this receptor: Because the primary lesion, thyroid tissue, could not be accessed, the study looked at peripheral blood alone. Patients with persistent disease shared more public clonotypes (about 2,700) than newly diagnosed patients did (approximately 970). The small sample size was acknowledged by the authors as a limitation that may reduce accuracy. Preferential use of TRBV28, TRBJ1-2 and TRBJ2-5 was observed in persistent disease, whereas TRBV20-1 and TRBJ2-1 were favored in newly diagnosed disease. Only the TCR beta chain was sequenced and analyzed. Lower TCR Shannon entropy and fewer highly expanded clones were observed in persistent Graves' disease patients than in newly diagnosed patients, which suggested clonal expansion.

Library creation used multiplex PCR. The sequencer was an Illumina HiSeq 4000. TCR beta libraries were built with iRepertoire HTBI primers and Arm-PCR amplification of CDR3 regions. Before sequencing, the PCR products went through gel purification. The original pipeline was this. Gene usage analysis of CDR3 amino acid clonotypes relied on the 55 to 80 TRBV and 14 TRBJ segments identified across samples. Filtered high-quality paired reads were merged into contigs using COPE and FqMerger. BLAST was used to align contigs to the IMGT TRBV, TRBD and TRBJ reference genes, and CDR3 was defined following IMGT. Highly expanded clones were defined as clonotypes with a frequency above 0.1%. Repertoire diversity was measured by Shannon entropy, and V-J evenness by the Gini coefficient. Public clonotypes were defined as clonotypes shared by more than one individual. TCRdb passed the public sequencing reads through fastp at Q25 and MiXCR, retaining productive beta sequences. Every distinct CDR3 protein forms one entry, paired with its most common genes and DNA. The V and J calls, along with clone size, are taken from TCRdb and not from the paper's own processing. The sample table shows about 540,000 distinct CDR3 sequences, and 13% are seen once. In total, the top ten clones hold 8.5% to 10% of the sample.

A word on this clonotype: The antigen it binds to is not known. Per-base quality was not reported, and no clone a single base away is much larger than it.

These data also formed part of another study, on T cells in Graves' hyperthyroidism and ophthalmopathy. As noted in the second study: Graves' hyperthyroidism was defined as stable when no progression to ophthalmopathy occurred over 18 months of follow-up. Hyperthyroidism patients were newly diagnosed, had a disease duration of under 2 months, and were aged 18 to 65 years. Any patient with an uncontrolled infection, another autoimmune disease, pregnancy or lactation was excluded. Diagnoses were based on clinical symptoms, serum thyroxine and TRAb, thyroid ultrasound and orbital computed tomography. The TCR CDR3 was subjected to a first round of RT-PCR using the HTBI primer set and the Qiagen OneStep RT-PCR kit. Most expanded thyroid clonotypes (frequency above 0.001) were also detected in blood, suggesting blood repertoires may reflect thyroid immune responses. A model built on a 13 V-J signature distinguished ophthalmopathy from stable hyperthyroidism, reaching roughly 88% sensitivity and 81.08% specificity in cross-validation and 80%/75% in testing. In validation, the model predicted progression to ophthalmopathy a median of around six months before onset, with approximately 70% sensitivity and more than 72% specificity. To identify distinguishing TCR V-J signatures, a discovery cohort of around 98 patients was used, comprising approximately 40 with Graves' ophthalmopathy and approximately 57 with stable Graves' hyperthyroidism. Prospective prediction of ophthalmopathy was tested in an independent validation cohort consisting of some 18 hyperthyroidism patients and around 16 patients who later progressed to ophthalmopathy. The 95 to 100 discovery patients were randomly divided into training and test sets at a 7:3 ratio. Thyroid tissue and blood T-cell repertoires from over 5 Graves' hyperthyroidism patients were also compared in the study. Following sampling, methimazole starting at 30 mg daily was given to hyperthyroidism patients, and high-dose intravenous methylprednisolone was given to ophthalmopathy patients. A second multiplex PCR round built the libraries, followed by size selection and purification. Sequencing of the libraries was done on an Illumina HiSeq2000 using paired-end 100 bp reads. Raw data were processed with SOAPnuke, discarding reads with adapters, uncalled bases, mean Phred below 15, or no exact constant-primer or identifier match. High-quality paired reads were merged with COPE v1.2.5, and unique nucleotide sequences were defined as clonotypes. Clonotypes were aligned to IMGT TRBV, TRBD and TRBJ reference segments using MiTCR v1.1. Analysis was restricted to V-J combinations with a frequency above 0.0001, which covered roughly 99% of repertoires. The TCS score was defined as F50 (clonal expansion) divided by E x V (chaos), with BLOSUM62-based TCRdist calculated between CDR3 peptides within each V-J. Welch's t-statistics and random forest reduced 500 to 650 V-J features to roughly 13, which were used in a naive Bayes classifier (R e1071). No statistical method was used to fix the sample size in advance, and group allocation was not hidden from the investigators. The paper describes TCR Vbeta CDR3 sequencing of more than 120 peripheral blood samples, made up of 43 ophthalmopathy patients, over 70 hyperthyroidism patients and some 17 progressor patients.

This material consisted of peripheral blood mononuclear cells (PBMCs), taken at new diagnosis, from a patient treated with antithyroid drugs. This clonotype originated in a man aged 25 to 45 with Graves disease. Donor details come from another sample of the same person, matched by shared clones. The V and J genes are TRBV10-3 and TRBJ2-3; 12 bases in the middle match TRBD2. The nucleotide sequence reads TGTGCCGTCACGAGGACTAGCGGGAACCTCACAGATACGCAGTATTTT. Translated, this is CAVTRTSGNLTDTQYF.